Below, 5 T cell receptor beta chains from the same sample are listed, as sequenced in a study of vaccination effects on CD4 cells after COVID-19. With nine to eleven days of culture completed, CD4+ T cells were isolated. These receptors are not linked to any known antigen. Clones were sequenced by immunoSEQ multiplex PCR, and TCRdb holds only the in-frame ones, with some missing. In the table there are about 39,000 clones, 82% of which are singletons. The starting material was CD4+ T cells from PBMCs cultured without peptide, obtained before COVID-19 vaccination. The receptors stem from a human donor who received a COVID-19 vaccine.

V usage is TRBV5-3 and J usage is TRBJ2-2; 8 bases agree with TRBD1. TRBV5-3 carries the ORF label, with uncertain function. The junction had 12 bases not matched to a gene; V was cut back by 4 bases and J by 4 bases. The CDR3 contains 17 residues. In DNA, the CDR3 is TGTGCCAGAAGCGATTTCGGACAGGGAGATCCCACCGGGGAGCTGTTTTTT. Its protein is CARSDFGQGDPTGELFF.

The rearrangement joins TRBV9 to TRBJ2-1; D is unclear. Germline loops: CDR1 SGDLS, CDR2 YYNGEE. V lost 0 bases, J lost 5 bases, and 6 bases lay in between. CDR3 length: 13 residues. As DNA, the CDR3 is TGTGCCAGCAGCGTAGCCATAAACAATGAGCAGTTCTTC. It yields the protein CASSVAINNEQFF.

The CDR3 region is CASSRTSGATGELFF. CDR3 coding DNA: TGTGCCAGCTCAAGGACTAGCGGGGCGACCGGGGAGCTGTTTTTT. The chain is built from TRBV18 and TRBJ2-2; TRBD2 aligns across 12 bases. The V gene's germline CDR1 is KGHSH and CDR2 LQKENI. This CDR3 is built from 15 residues. Unmatched junction bases numbered 3, after V lost 5 bases and J lost 5 bases.

The chain joins TRBV4-3 to TRBJ1-6; TRBD1 matches at 9 bases. After removal of 1 base from V and 7 bases from J, the junction contained 8 bases not matched to a gene. The CDR3 is 17 residues long. Germline CDR1 and CDR2: LGHNA and YSLEER. As DNA, the CDR3 is TGCGCCAGCAGCCAAGCCTCCGGGACAGGGCGAAATTCACCCCTCCACTTT. It is translated as CASSQASGTGRNSPLHF.

Notes on this clone: The sample holds other DNA sequences that translate to the same CDR3. This sequence joins TRBV6-5 and TRBJ1-5; no definite D call. Trimming cost V 6 bases and J 3 bases, with 12 bases left between them. Germline loops: CDR1 MNHEY, CDR2 SVGAGI. The CDR3 sequence is 14 residues long. DNA for the CDR3: TGTGCCAGCAGAAGGACGGGCCTCAATCAGCCCCAGCATTTT. This sequence encodes CASRRTGLNQPQHF.